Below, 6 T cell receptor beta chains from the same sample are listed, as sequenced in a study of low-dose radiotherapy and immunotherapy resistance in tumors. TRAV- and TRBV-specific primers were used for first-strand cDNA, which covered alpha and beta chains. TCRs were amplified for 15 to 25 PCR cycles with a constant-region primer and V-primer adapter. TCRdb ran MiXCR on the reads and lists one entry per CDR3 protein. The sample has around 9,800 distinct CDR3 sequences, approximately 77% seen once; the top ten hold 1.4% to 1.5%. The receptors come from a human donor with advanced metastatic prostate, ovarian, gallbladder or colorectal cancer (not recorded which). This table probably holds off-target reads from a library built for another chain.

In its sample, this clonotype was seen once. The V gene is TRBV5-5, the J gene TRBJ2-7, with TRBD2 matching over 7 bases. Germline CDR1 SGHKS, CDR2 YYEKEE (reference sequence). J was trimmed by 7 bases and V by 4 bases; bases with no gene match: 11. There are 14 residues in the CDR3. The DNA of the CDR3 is TGTGCCAGCAGCCAAGCTTGGACTAGTGAGGAGCAGTACTTC. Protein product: CASSQAWTSEEQYF.

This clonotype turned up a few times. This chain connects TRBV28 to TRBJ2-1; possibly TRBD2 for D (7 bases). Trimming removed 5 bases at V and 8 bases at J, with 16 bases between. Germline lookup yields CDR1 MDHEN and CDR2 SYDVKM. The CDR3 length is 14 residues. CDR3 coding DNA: TGTGCCAGCAGTGCCCCGGGGGCGGGGGATGAGCAGTTCTTC. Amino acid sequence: CASSAPGAGDEQFF.

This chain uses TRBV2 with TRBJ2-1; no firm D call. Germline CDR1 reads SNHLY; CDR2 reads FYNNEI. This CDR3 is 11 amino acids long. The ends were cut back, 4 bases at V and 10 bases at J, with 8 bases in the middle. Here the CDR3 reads CASSAMDEQFF. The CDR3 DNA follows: TGTGCCAGCAGTGCTATGGACGAGCAGTTCTTC.

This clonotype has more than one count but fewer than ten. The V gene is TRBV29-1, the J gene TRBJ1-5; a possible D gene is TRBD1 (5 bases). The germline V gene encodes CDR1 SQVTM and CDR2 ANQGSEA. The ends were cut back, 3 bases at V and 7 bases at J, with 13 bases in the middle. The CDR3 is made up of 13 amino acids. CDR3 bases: TGCAGCGTTGATGGGGGTATTGGGCAGCCCCAGCATTTT. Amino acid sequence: CSVDGGIGQPQHF.

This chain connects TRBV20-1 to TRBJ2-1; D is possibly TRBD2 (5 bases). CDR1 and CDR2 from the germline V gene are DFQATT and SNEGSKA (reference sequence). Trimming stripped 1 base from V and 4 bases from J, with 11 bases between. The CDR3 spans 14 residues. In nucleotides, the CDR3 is TGCAGTGCTAGAGGGGGAGTGAATTACAATGAGCAGTTCTTC. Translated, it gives CSARGGVNYNEQFF.

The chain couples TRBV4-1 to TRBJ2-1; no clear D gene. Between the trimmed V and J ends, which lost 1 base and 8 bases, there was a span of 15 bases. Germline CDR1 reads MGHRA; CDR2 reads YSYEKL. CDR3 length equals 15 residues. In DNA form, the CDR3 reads TGCGCCAGCAGCCAAGGAGGACGCGGCTTCGATGAGCAGTTCTTC. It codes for CASSQGGRGFDEQFF.